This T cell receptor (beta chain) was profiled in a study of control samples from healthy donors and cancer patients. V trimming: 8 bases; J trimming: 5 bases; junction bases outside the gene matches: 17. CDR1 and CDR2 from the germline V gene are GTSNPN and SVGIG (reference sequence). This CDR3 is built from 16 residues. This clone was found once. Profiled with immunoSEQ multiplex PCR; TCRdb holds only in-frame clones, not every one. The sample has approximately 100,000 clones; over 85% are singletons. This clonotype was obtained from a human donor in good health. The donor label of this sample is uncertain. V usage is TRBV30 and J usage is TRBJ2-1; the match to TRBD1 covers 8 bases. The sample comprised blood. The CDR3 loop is CAGNLRGLSRNNEQFF. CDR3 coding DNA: TGTGCCGGAAACCTCAGGGGGCTAAGTCGGAACAATGAGCAGTTCTTC.